This entry concerns a single TCR beta chain. As yet, its antigen is unknown. Method: immunoSEQ multiplex PCR; TCRdb's copy keeps in-frame clones and lacks some. The table lists about 9,100 clones, 66% of them singletons. The entry originates in a study of OX40 agonist ivuxolimab in advanced cancers. The wider study: Previous treatment with anti-PD-1, anti-PD-L1 or anti-CTLA-4 therapy was allowed; 40% had received some.

The study's findings and limits: In general, CD8+ T cells held more expanded clones than CD4+ did, on average.

Trimming shortened V by 1 base and J by 4 bases, and 13 bases separated the two germline ends. Germline-derived CDR1 and CDR2 are MNHEY and SVGAGI. The CDR3 is made up of 15 amino acids. Patients were ineligible given autoimmune disease history or systemic immunosuppression. The sampling schedule covered blood at baseline, cycle 4 day 1, and cycle 7 day 1. The sequenced sample was CD4+ or CD8+ T cells sorted from blood, obtained in a trial of the OX40 agonist ivuxolimab. This receptor was obtained from an adult with an advanced solid tumor such as melanoma, head and neck, liver or kidney cancer. This chain connects TRBV6-5 to TRBJ1-2; D is unclear. CDR3 region: CASSYFGRRVYGYTF. In nucleotides, the CDR3 is TGTGCCAGCAGTTACTTTGGCCGAAGGGTCTATGGCTACACCTTC.